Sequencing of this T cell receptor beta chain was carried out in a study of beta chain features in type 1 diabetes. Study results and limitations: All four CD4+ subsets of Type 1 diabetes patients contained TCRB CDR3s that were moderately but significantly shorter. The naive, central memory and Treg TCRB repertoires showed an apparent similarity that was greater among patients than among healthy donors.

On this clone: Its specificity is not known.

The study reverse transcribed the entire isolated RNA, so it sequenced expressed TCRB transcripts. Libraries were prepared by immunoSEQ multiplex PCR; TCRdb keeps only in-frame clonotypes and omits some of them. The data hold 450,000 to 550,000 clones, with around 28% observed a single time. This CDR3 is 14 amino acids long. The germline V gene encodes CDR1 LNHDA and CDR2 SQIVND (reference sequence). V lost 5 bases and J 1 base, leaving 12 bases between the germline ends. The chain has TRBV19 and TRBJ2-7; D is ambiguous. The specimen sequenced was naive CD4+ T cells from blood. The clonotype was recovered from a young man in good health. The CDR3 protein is CASSVNIASYEQYF. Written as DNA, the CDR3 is TGTGCCAGTAGTGTTAACATAGCTTCCTACGAGCAGTACTTC.